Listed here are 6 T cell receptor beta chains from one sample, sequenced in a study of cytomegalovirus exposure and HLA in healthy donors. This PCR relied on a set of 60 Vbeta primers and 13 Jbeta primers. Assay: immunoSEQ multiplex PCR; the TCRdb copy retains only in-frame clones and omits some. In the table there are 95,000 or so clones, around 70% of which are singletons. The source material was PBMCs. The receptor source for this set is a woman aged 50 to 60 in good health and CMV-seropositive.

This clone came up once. CDR3 coding DNA: TGTGCCAGCAGCTTTTTAGACTTGAAGGTTGAGCAGTTCTTC. The encoded protein is CASSFLDLKVEQFF. The V gene is TRBV5-4, the J gene TRBJ2-1; the D is unclear. V gave up 2 bases and J gave up 9 bases, with 15 bases separating them. The length of the CDR3 is 14 residues. The germline CDR1 and CDR2 sequences are SGHNT and YYREEE (reference sequence). The complete variable domain, with remaining parts taken from reference TRBV5-4 and TRBJ2-1, reads ETGVTQSPTHLIKTRGQQVTLRCSSQSGHNTVSWYQQALGQGPQFIFQYYREEENGRGNFPPRFSGLQFPNYSSELNVNALELDDSALYLCASSFLDLKVEQFFGPGTRLTVL.

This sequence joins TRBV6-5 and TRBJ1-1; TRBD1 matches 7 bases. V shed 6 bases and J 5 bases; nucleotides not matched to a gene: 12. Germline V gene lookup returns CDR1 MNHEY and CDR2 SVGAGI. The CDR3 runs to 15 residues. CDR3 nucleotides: TGTGCCAGCAGACTAGAGACAGGGCCGGGGACTGAAGCTTTCTTT. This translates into CASRLETGPGTEAFF.

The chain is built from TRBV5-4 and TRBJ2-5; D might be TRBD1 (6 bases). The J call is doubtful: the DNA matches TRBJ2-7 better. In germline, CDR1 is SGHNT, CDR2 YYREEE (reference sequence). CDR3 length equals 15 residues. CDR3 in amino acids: CASSPGQGPSYEQYF. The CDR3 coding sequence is TGTGCCAGCAGCCCTGGGCAGGGGCCCTCCTACGAGCAGTACTTC.

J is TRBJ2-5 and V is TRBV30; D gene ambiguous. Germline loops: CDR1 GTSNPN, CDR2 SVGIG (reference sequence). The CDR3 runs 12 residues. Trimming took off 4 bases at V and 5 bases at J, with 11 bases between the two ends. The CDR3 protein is CAWKGSMETQYF. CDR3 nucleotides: TGTGCCTGGAAAGGTAGCATGGAGACCCAGTACTTC.

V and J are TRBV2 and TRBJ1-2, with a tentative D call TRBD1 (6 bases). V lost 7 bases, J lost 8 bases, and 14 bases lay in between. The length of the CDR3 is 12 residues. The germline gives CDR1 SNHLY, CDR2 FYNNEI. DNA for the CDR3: TGTGCCAGCACGGTAGAACAGGGAGGCTACACCTTC. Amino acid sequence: CASTVEQGGYTF.

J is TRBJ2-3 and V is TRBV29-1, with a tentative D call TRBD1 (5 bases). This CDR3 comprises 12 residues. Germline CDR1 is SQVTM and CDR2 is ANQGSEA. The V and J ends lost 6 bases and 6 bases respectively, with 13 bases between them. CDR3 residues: CSVSKGVDTQYF. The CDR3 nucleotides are TGCAGCGTATCCAAAGGGGTGGATACGCAGTATTTT.